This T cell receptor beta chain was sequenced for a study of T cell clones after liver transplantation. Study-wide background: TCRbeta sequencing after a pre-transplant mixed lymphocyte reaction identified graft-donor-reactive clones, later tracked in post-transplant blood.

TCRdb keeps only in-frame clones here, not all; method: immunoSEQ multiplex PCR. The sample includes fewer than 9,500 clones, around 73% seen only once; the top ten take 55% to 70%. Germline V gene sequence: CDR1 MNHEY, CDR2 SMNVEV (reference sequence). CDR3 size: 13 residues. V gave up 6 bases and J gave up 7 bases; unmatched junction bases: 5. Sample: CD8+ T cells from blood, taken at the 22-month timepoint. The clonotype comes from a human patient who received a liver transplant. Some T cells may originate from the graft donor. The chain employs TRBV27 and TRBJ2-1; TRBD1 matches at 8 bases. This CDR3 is CASRWTGMNEQFF. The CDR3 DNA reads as TGTGCCAGCAGGTGGACAGGGATGAATGAGCAGTTCTTC.